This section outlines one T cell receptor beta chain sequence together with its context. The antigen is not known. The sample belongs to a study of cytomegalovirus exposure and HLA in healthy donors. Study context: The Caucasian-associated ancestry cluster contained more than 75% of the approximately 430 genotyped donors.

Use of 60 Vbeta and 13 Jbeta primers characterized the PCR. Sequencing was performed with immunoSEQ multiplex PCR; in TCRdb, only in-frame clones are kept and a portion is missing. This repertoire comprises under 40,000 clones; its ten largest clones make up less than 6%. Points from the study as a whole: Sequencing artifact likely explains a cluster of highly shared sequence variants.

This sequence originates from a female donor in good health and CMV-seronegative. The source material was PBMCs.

The CDR3 DNA reads TGTGCCAGCAGCTTAAAGGGGTCCCATGGCTACACCTTC. Its translation is CASSLKGSHGYTF. The rearrangement joins TRBV7-9 to TRBJ1-2; TRBD1 is a possible D gene (5 bases). Germline CDR1 is SEHNR and CDR2 is FQNEAQ (reference sequence). The CDR3 has 13 amino acids. Trimming left V 2 bases short and J 6 bases short, with 10 bases between.